The 12 T cell receptor beta chains below all came from one sample that was sequenced in a study of blood T cell repertoires in COVID-19. Clones were sequenced by immunoSEQ multiplex PCR, and TCRdb holds only the in-frame ones, with some missing. The sample has over 80,000 clones; about 91% are singletons. Sequenced: peripheral blood. The receptors derive from a human donor with active COVID-19. The donor label of this sample is uncertain.

The chain has TRBV7-3 and TRBJ1-1, with D perhaps matching TRBD1 (6 bases). CDR3 length: 13 residues. The V end was cut by 8 bases, the J end by 8 bases, with 18 bases between. Germline V lookup: CDR1 SGHTA, CDR2 FQGTGA. The CDR3 DNA sequence: TGTGCCAGCTCGGGACAACTCGGGTCCGAAGCTTTCTTT. Amino acids: CASSGQLGSEAFF.

The chain carries TRBV5-8 and TRBJ1-1, with unresolved D. The CDR3 runs 13 residues. V was shortened by 2 bases and J by 7 bases, with 12 bases between the two germline ends. Germline CDR1 is SGHTS and CDR2 is YDEGEE. This CDR3 is CASSFNQKLEAFF. The CDR3 DNA reads TGTGCCAGCAGCTTTAACCAAAAACTTGAAGCTTTCTTT.

The chain employs TRBV6-5 and TRBJ1-1; D might be TRBD1 (5 bases). Germline loops: CDR1 MNHEY, CDR2 SVGAGI. Trimming took 6 bases from V and 4 from J, leaving 12 bases between them. This CDR3 region has 13 residues. The CDR3 protein is CASRVGGRTEAFF. In DNA, the CDR3 is TGTGCCAGCAGGGTGGGGGGTCGCACTGAAGCTTTCTTT.

This chain uses TRBV5-6 with TRBJ2-1; 8 positions match TRBD2. Germline loops: CDR1 SGHDT, CDR2 YYEEEE. Trimming at V came to 3 bases and at J to 0 bases, leaving 5 bases not matched to a gene. This CDR3 has 16 amino acids. This CDR3 reads CASSWAAGASYNEQFF. The CDR3 DNA reads as TGTGCCAGCAGCTGGGCAGCGGGGGCCTCCTACAATGAGCAGTTCTTC. Together with reference TRBV5-6 and TRBJ2-1, the CDR3 gives the full variable domain: DAGVTQSPTHLIKTRGQQVTLRCSPKSGHDTVSWYQQALGQGPQFIFQYYEEEERQRGNFPDRFSGHQFPNYSSELNVNALLLGDSALYLCASSWAAGASYNEQFFGPGTRLTVL.

This clone has only one observation. The rearrangement joins TRBV2 to TRBJ1-2; no clear D. Germline lookup yields CDR1 SNHLY and CDR2 FYNNEI. The CDR3 length is 10 residues. The V gene lost 9 bases and the J gene lost 8 bases, with 10 bases spanning the gap. The DNA of the CDR3 is TGTGCCAGTGAGGGAGGGGGCTACACCTTC. It specifies CASEGGGYTF.

V is TRBV5-1 and J is TRBJ1-1, with D possibly TRBD1 on 5 matching bases. Trimming took 1 base from V and 0 from J, leaving 22 bases between them. This CDR3 spans 19 amino acids. The germline V gene encodes CDR1 SGHRS and CDR2 YFSETQ. The CDR3 nucleotides are TGCGCCAGCAGCTTGCTTGGTCAGACAGAAAGAGTTTTGAACACTGAAGCTTTCTTT. Amino acids: CASSLLGQTERVLNTEAFF.

J is TRBJ2-2 and V is TRBV10-3; D is undetermined. Per the germline V gene, CDR1 is ENHRY and CDR2 is SYGVKD. V dropped 6 bases and J dropped 3 bases, with 5 bases sitting between them. CDR3 length equals 12 residues. For the CDR3, the DNA is TGTGCCATCAGCGGGTACACCGGGGAGCTGTTTTTT. Encoded protein: CAISGYTGELFF.

The V call is TRBV27, the J call TRBJ2-3; 11 bases fit TRBD2. Germline loops: CDR1 MNHEY, CDR2 SMNVEV (reference sequence). This CDR3 has 19 residues. With 3 bases clipped from V and 0 bases from J, the junction kept 11 bases outside the gene matches. The CDR3 DNA reads as TGTGCCAGCAGTTTCGGGGGGCTAGCGGGGGGCGCTAGCACAGATACGCAGTATTTT. This gives the protein CASSFGGLAGGASTDTQYF.

The chain couples TRBV2 to TRBJ2-2, with D maybe TRBD2 (5 bases). The CDR3 is made up of 14 amino acids. CDR1 and CDR2 (germline): SNHLY, FYNNEI. With 7 bases removed from V and 5 bases from J, the gap between germline ends came to 14 bases. CDR3 region: CASKIRPGTGELFF. As DNA, the CDR3 is TGTGCCAGCAAGATCCGGCCGGGAACCGGGGAGCTGTTTTTT.

The chain uses TRBV6-5 and TRBJ2-1, with a possible D match to TRBD2 (7 bases). The CDR3 loop spans 15 amino acids. The ends were cut back, 4 bases at V and 3 bases at J, with 13 bases in the middle. Germline assignment: CDR1 MNHEY and CDR2 SVGAGI. The chain's CDR3 is CASSLGGGDYNEQFF. The CDR3 nucleotides are TGTGCCAGCAGTTTAGGAGGGGGGGACTACAATGAGCAGTTCTTC.

The chain uses TRBV2 and TRBJ2-7, with D possibly matching TRBD1 (5 bases). Between the trimmed V and J ends, which lost 5 bases and 4 bases, there was a span of 9 bases. This CDR3 has 12 amino acids. Per germline, CDR1 SNHLY and CDR2 FYNNEI. CDR3 amino acids: CASSTDSYEQYF. In nucleotides, the CDR3 is TGTGCCAGCAGTACCGACAGTTACGAGCAGTACTTC.

The chain is built from TRBV28 and TRBJ1-3; D remains unclear. The germline CDR1 and CDR2 sequences are MDHEN and SYDVKM. This CDR3 is built from 12 residues. V was trimmed by 9 bases and J by 8 bases, leaving 14 bases between them. CDR3 coding DNA: TGTGCCAGTACCGACGGAGTAGACACCATATATTTT. Amino acid sequence: CASTDGVDTIYF.